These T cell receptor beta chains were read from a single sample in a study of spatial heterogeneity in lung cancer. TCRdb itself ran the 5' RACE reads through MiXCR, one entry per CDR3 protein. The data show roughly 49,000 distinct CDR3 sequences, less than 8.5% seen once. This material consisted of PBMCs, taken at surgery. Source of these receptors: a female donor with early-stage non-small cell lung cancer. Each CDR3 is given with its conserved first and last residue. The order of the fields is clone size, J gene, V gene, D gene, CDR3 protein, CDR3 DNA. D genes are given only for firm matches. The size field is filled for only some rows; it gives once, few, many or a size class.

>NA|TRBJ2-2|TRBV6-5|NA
CASRRTLNTGELFF
TGTGCCAGCAGGAGGACTCTGAACACCGGGGAGCTGTTTTTT
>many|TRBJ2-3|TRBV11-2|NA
CASSLGGQTSTDTQYF
TGTGCCAGCAGCTTAGGCGGCCAGACGAGCACAGATACGCAGTATTTT
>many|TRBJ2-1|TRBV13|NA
CASSPPGRDEQFF
TGTGCCAGCAGCCCCCCCGGGAGAGATGAGCAGTTCTTC
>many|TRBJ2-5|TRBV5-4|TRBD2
CASSSNRGGKQETQYF
TGTGCCAGCAGCTCCAACCGGGGGGGCAAGCAAGAGACCCAGTACTTC
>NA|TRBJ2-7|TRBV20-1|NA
CSARRRGGGYEQYF
TGCAGTGCCCGCCGAAGGGGGGGCGGATACGAGCAGTACTTC
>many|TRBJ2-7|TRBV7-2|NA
CASSLVPARYEQYF
TGTGCCAGCAGCTTAGTTCCAGCCCGCTACGAGCAGTACTTC
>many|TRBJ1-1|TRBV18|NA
CASSPGQSTEAFF
TGTGCCAGCTCACCAGGGCAGAGCACTGAAGCTTTCTTT
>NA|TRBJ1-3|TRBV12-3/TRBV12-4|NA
CASSQPRGAGNTIYF
TGTGCCAGCAGTCAACCCCGGGGAGCTGGAAACACCATATATTTT
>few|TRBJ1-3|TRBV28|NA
CASSLFGGPTGNTIYF
TGTGCCAGCAGTCTTTTCGGGGGACCAACTGGAAACACCATATATTTT
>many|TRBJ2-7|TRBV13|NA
CASRRPPSYEQYF
TGTGCCAGCAGACGGCCGCCCTCCTACGAGCAGTACTTC
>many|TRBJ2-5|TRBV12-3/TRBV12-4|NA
CASSLMETQYF
TGTGCCAGCAGTTTAATGGAGACCCAGTACTTC
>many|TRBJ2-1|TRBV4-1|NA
CASSRGSFGRTLNEQFF
TGCGCCAGCAGCCGAGGTTCTTTCGGGAGAACCCTCAATGAGCAGTTCTTC
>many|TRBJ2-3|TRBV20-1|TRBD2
CSALVPAGPTDTQYF
TGCAGTGCCCTAGTCCCAGCGGGGCCCACAGATACGCAGTATTTT
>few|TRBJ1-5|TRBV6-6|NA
CASSYIQQYSNQPQHF
TGTGCCAGCAGTTATATACAACAGTATAGCAATCAGCCCCAGCATTTT
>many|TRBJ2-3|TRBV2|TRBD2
CATTDGTNRDTQYF
TGTGCCACCACGGACGGGACTAATAGAGATACGCAGTATTTT
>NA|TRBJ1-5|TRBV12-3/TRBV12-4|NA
CASSPGENQPQHF
TGTGCCAGCAGCCCCGGGGAAAATCAGCCCCAGCATTTT
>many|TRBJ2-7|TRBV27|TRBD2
CASSFNGGADEQYF
TGTGCCAGCAGTTTTAACGGGGGGGCCGACGAGCAGTACTTC
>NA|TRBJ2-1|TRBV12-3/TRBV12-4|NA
CASSIRIKESEQFF
TGTGCCAGCAGCATAAGGATTAAGGAGAGTGAGCAGTTCTTC
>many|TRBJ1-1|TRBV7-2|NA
CASSPRTGELTEAFF
TGTGCCAGCAGCCCAAGGACTGGGGAGTTGACTGAAGCTTTCTTT
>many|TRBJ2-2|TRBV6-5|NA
CASHLEATGELFF
TGTGCCAGCCATCTGGAGGCGACCGGGGAGCTGTTTTTT
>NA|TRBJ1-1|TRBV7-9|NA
CASSLGEGYTEAFF
TGTGCCAGCAGCTTAGGGGAAGGGTACACTGAAGCTTTCTTT
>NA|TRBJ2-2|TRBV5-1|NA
CASTLGPRAGELFF
TGCGCCAGCACCCTGGGGCCGCGGGCCGGGGAGCTGTTTTTT
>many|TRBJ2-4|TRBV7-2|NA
CASSFRQINIQYF
TGTGCCAGCAGCTTCCGACAGATAAACATTCAGTACTTC
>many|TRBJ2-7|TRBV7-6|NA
CASSLEPRPGDPGYEQYF
TGTGCCAGCAGCTTAGAGCCTCGACCAGGGGACCCGGGGTACGAGCAGTACTTC
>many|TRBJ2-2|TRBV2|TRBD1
CASKRQGANTGELFF
TGTGCCAGCAAACGACAGGGCGCGAACACCGGGGAGCTGTTTTTT
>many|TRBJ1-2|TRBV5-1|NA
CASSLGRGLGDGYTF
TGCGCCAGCAGCTTGGGACGCGGGTTGGGCGATGGCTACACCTTC
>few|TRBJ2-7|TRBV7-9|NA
CASNRRGAPPYEQYF
TGTGCCAGCAATCGTCGGGGGGCCCCCCCCTACGAGCAGTACTTC
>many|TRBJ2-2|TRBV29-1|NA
CSVEVAGELFF
TGCAGCGTTGAAGTGGCCGGGGAGCTGTTTTTT
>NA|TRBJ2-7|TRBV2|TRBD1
CASRRRGQGDEQYF
TGTGCCAGCAGGCGGCGGGGACAGGGCGACGAGCAGTACTTC
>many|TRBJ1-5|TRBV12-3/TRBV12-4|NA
CASSFQGSINQPQHF
TGTGCCAGCAGTTTTCAGGGGTCCATAAATCAGCCCCAGCATTTT
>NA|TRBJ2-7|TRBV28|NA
CASTPYLTGYEQYF
TGTGCCAGCACTCCCTACCTTACCGGATACGAGCAGTACTTC
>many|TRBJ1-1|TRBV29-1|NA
CSVGDAEAFF
TGCAGCGTTGGAGACGCTGAAGCTTTCTTT
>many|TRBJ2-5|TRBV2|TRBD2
CASTGGRQETQYF
TGTGCCAGCACGGGGGGACGGCAAGAGACCCAGTACTTC
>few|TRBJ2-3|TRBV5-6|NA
CASSFGIPDTQYF
TGTGCCAGCAGCTTTGGGATCCCAGATACGCAGTATTTT
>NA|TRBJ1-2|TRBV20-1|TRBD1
CSAREDGQGNYGYTF
TGCAGTGCTAGAGAGGACGGACAGGGAAACTATGGCTACACCTTC
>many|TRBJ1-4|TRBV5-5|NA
CASSLDSATNEKLFF
TGTGCCAGCAGCTTAGACAGTGCAACTAATGAAAAACTGTTTTTT
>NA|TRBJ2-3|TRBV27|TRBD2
CASRRAGASDTQYF
TGTGCCAGCAGAAGAGCGGGGGCCTCGGATACGCAGTATTTT
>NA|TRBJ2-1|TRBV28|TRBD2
CASSPPGLEQFF
TGTGCCAGCAGTCCACCGGGACTAGAGCAGTTCTTC
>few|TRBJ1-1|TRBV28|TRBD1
CASSRGQGVENTEAFF
TGTGCCAGCAGCCGCGGACAGGGGGTAGAAAACACTGAAGCTTTCTTT
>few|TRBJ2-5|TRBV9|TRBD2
CASSAMTSGAETQYF
TGTGCCAGCAGCGCGATGACTAGCGGGGCAGAGACCCAGTACTTC
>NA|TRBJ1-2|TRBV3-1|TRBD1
CASSLRDSHYGYTF
TGTGCCAGCAGCCTCCGGGACAGCCACTATGGCTACACCTTC
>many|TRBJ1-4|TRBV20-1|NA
CSATTRGEKLFF
TGCAGTGCTACCACCCGGGGCGAAAAACTGTTTTTT
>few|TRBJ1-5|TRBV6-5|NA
CASSLGANQPQHF
TGTGCCAGCAGTTTGGGGGCCAATCAGCCCCAGCATTTT
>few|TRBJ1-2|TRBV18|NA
CASSPFEARGYTF
TGTGCCAGCTCCCCGTTTGAAGCAAGGGGCTACACCTTC
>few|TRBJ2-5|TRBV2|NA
CASSGTPGPQETQYF
TGTGCCAGCAGTGGGACCCCGGGGCCTCAAGAGACCCAGTACTTC
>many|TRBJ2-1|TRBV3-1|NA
CASSQDSSTSYNEQFF
TGTGCCAGCAGCCAGGATTCTAGCACCTCCTACAATGAGCAGTTCTTC
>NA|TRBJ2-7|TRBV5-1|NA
CASSETSYEQYF
TGCGCCAGCAGCGAAACATCATACGAGCAGTACTTC
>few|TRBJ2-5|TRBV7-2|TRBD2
CASSLGLAGGRETQYF
TGTGCCAGCAGCTTGGGACTAGCGGGGGGAAGAGAGACCCAGTACTTC
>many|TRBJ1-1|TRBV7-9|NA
CASTMYGVSNTEAFF
TGTGCCAGCACCATGTATGGGGTTTCCAACACTGAAGCTTTCTTT
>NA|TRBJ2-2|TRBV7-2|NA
CASLGGSNTGELFF
TGTGCCAGCCTAGGGGGGTCGAACACCGGGGAGCTGTTTTTT
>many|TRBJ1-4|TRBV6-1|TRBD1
CASTQPTGYGANEKLFF
TGTGCCAGCACCCAACCGACAGGGTACGGGGCTAATGAAAAACTGTTTTTT
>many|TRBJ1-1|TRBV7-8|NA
CASSLIRGAAEAFF
TGTGCCAGCAGCTTAATTAGGGGAGCAGCTGAAGCTTTCTTT